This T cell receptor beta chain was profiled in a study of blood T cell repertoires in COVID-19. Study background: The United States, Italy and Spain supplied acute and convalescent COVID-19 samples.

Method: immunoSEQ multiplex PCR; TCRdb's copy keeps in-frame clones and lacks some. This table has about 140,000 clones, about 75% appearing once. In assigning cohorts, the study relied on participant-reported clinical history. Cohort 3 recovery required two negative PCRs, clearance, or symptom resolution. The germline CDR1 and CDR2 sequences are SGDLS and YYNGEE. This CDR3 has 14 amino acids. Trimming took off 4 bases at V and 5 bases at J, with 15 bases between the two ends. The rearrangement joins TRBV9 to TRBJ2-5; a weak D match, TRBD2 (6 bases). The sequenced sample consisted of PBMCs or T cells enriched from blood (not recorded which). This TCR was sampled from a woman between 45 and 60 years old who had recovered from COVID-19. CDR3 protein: CASSPGAGSETQYF. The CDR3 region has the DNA TGTGCCAGCAGCCCCGGGGCGGGATCGGAGACCCAGTACTTC.